The entry below describes one TCR beta chain. What it binds is not known. Deletions cut 11 bases from V and 8 bases from J, with 7 bases between. The CDR3 is 9 amino acids. Germline CDR1 SNHLY, CDR2 FYNNEI. These data are taken from a study of cytomegalovirus exposure and HLA in healthy donors. Study-level information: A subsequent analysis reported that the 120 validation repertoires were produced on the same platform that had also been used for the 600 to 800 first-cohort repertoires.

Produced via immunoSEQ multiplex PCR; TCRdb's table is partial and in-frame only. Altogether approximately 99,000 clones are present, about 85% being singletons, with the ten largest covering 3%. Findings of the study overall: The classifier was said to identify cytomegalovirus status with high specificity and sensitivity.

Sample: PBMCs. This TCR was recovered from a woman between 18 and 29 years old in good health and CMV-seronegative. The V gene is TRBV2, the J gene TRBJ2-1; D is unclear. In DNA, the CDR3 is TGTGCCGCTGGCTATGAGCAGTTCTTC. This sequence encodes CAAGYEQFF.